This T cell receptor (beta chain) comes out of a study of blood T cell repertoires in COVID-19. Study context: The United States, Italy and Spain supplied acute and convalescent COVID-19 samples.

CDR1 and CDR2 from the germline V gene are WNHNN and SYGVQD (reference sequence). Trimming cost V 4 bases and J 10 bases, with 14 bases left between them. This CDR3 spans 14 amino acids. The assay was immunoSEQ multiplex PCR, and TCRdb's table has in-frame clones only and misses some. The sample carries around 220,000 clones, around 86% recorded once. This clone has a handful of counts. This receptor was obtained from a human donor in a cohort sampled during active COVID-19. The sample comprised peripheral blood. V gene TRBV10-1 combines with J gene TRBJ1-6; D perhaps matches TRBD1 (5 bases). CDR3 nucleotides: TGCGCCAGCAGTGGACGCGGGGCGAAGTCACCCCTCCACTTT. It is translated as CASSGRGAKSPLHF.